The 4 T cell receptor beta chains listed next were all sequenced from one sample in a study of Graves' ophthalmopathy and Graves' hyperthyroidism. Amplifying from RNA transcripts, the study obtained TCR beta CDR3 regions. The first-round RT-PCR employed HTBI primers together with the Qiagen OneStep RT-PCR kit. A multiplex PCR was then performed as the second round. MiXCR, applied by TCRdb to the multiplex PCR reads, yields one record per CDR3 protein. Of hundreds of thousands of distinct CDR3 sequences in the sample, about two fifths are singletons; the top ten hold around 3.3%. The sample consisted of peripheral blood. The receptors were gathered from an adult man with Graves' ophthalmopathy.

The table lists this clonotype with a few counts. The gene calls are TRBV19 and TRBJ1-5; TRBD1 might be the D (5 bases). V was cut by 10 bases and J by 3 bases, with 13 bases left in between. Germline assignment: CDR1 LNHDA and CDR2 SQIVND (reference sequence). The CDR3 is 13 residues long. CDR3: CATSGGSNQPQHF. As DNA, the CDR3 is TGTGCCACCTCGGGGGGGTCCAATCAGCCCCAGCATTTT.

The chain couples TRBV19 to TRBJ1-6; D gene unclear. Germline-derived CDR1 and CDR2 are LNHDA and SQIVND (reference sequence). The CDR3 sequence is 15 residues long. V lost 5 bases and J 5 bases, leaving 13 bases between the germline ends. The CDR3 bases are TGTGCCAGTAGTGACACTCCACCGAATAATTCACCCCTCCACTTT. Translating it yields CASSDTPPNNSPLHF.

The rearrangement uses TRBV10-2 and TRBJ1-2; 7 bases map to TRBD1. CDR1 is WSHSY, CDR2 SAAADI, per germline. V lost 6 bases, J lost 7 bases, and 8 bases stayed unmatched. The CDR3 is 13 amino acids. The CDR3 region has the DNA TGCGCCAGCAGCCCCAGCTCAGGGGGTGGCTACACCTTC. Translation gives CASSPSSGGGYTF.

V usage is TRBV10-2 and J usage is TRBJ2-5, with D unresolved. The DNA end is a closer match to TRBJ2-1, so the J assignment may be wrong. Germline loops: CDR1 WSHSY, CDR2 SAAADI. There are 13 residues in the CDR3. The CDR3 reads CASSSTTAGPQFF. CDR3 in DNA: TGCGCCAGCAGCTCGACGACGGCCGGCCCGCAGTTCTTC.